This is a list of T cell receptor beta chains from one sample in a study of blood T cell repertoires in COVID-19. Assay used: immunoSEQ multiplex PCR; TCRdb lists only in-frame clones, some missing. Of 70,000 to 90,000 clones in the sample, approximately 90% were seen once. The sequenced sample was peripheral blood. The receptors stem from a human donor in a cohort sampled during active COVID-19. The CDR3 runs from the conserved cysteine through the conserved F or W. A D gene is named only where the DNA matches it firmly. A clone size is listed for some rows: how often the clone was seen (once, few, many), or a class if it is expanded.

CDR3nt: TGCGCCAGCAGGGACGGGAATAATTCACCCCTCCACTTT; CDR3aa: CASRDGNNSPLHF; v_gene: TRBV5-1; abundance: NA; d_gene: NA; j_gene: TRBJ1-6
CDR3nt: TGTGCCAGCAGCCAAGGACGGGACAGCACCATATATTTT; CDR3aa: CASSQGRDSTIYF; v_gene: TRBV4-2; abundance: NA; d_gene: TRBD1; j_gene: TRBJ1-3
CDR3nt: TGTGCCAGCAGCATATCCCCCGGGACAGGGGGCTACGAGCAGTACTTC; CDR3aa: CASSISPGTGGYEQYF; v_gene: TRBV27; abundance: NA; d_gene: TRBD1; j_gene: TRBJ2-7
CDR3nt: TGTGCCAGCAGCAGTACAGGGGGTAGCAATCAGCCCCAGCATTTT; CDR3aa: CASSSTGGSNQPQHF; v_gene: TRBV6-4; abundance: few; d_gene: TRBD1; j_gene: TRBJ1-5
CDR3nt: TGTGCCAGCAAAGAGGATTCCTCTATCGGCTACACCTTC; CDR3aa: CASKEDSSIGYTF; v_gene: TRBV28; abundance: NA; d_gene: NA; j_gene: TRBJ1-2
CDR3nt: TGTGCCACCGCTGACAGGGGGTGGACAGATACGCAGTATTTT; CDR3aa: CATADRGWTDTQYF; v_gene: TRBV27; abundance: NA; d_gene: TRBD1; j_gene: TRBJ2-3
CDR3nt: TGTGCCAGCAGCTTGGGTGTTAGCGGGGCCGGCAAAAACATTCAGTACTTC; CDR3aa: CASSLGVSGAGKNIQYF; v_gene: TRBV7-2; abundance: NA; d_gene: TRBD2; j_gene: TRBJ2-4
CDR3nt: TGCGCCAGCAGCCAAGGCGTGCTTTCCCCACGCGGAGATACGCAGTATTTT; CDR3aa: CASSQGVLSPRGDTQYF; v_gene: TRBV4-3; abundance: NA; d_gene: NA; j_gene: TRBJ2-3
CDR3nt: TGTGCCAGCAGCCCTTCGACAGGGGGTGGCTACACCTTC; CDR3aa: CASSPSTGGGYTF; v_gene: TRBV6-2/TRBV6-3; abundance: NA; d_gene: TRBD1; j_gene: TRBJ1-2
CDR3nt: TGTGCCAGCAGTTTTGGGAGTAAGGGCAATCAGCCCCAGCATTTT; CDR3aa: CASSFGSKGNQPQHF; v_gene: TRBV27; abundance: NA; d_gene: NA; j_gene: TRBJ1-5
CDR3nt: TGTGCCAGTAGTTCGCGGGGTATGAGCGGAAACACCATATATTTT; CDR3aa: CASSSRGMSGNTIYF; v_gene: TRBV19; abundance: NA; d_gene: NA; j_gene: TRBJ1-3
CDR3nt: TGTGCCAGCAGGGGACAGGGGAACAAGGGGTCCGGGGAGCTGTTTTTT; CDR3aa: CASRGQGNKGSGELFF; v_gene: TRBV3-1/TRBV3-2; abundance: NA; d_gene: TRBD1; j_gene: TRBJ2-2
CDR3nt: TGTGCCAGCAGTGGAGCGGGGGCGGTCACAGATACGCAGTATTTT; CDR3aa: CASSGAGAVTDTQYF; v_gene: TRBV6-1; abundance: NA; d_gene: TRBD2; j_gene: TRBJ2-3
CDR3nt: TGTGCCAGCTCACCAACCGGAGTGCAGAATAATTCACCCCTCCACTTT; CDR3aa: CASSPTGVQNNSPLHF; v_gene: TRBV18; abundance: NA; d_gene: NA; j_gene: TRBJ1-6
CDR3nt: TGTGCCAGCAGCCCGGGACAGCCCCGCCAGAGGTATGGCTACACCTTC; CDR3aa: CASSPGQPRQRYGYTF; v_gene: TRBV6-2/TRBV6-3; abundance: NA; d_gene: TRBD1; j_gene: TRBJ1-2
CDR3nt: TGTGCCAGTACGGGGAGCTCTGGAAACACCATATATTTT; CDR3aa: CASTGSSGNTIYF; v_gene: TRBV19; abundance: few; d_gene: NA; j_gene: TRBJ1-3
CDR3nt: TGTGCCAGCACCCCCATGCAGGGCACTGAAGCTTTCTTT; CDR3aa: CASTPMQGTEAFF; v_gene: TRBV3-1/TRBV3-2; abundance: NA; d_gene: NA; j_gene: TRBJ1-1
CDR3nt: TGTGCCAGCAGCAAAGGTCGGGACAGGGGCTTAGCAACTAATGAAAAACTGTTTTTT; CDR3aa: CASSKGRDRGLATNEKLFF; v_gene: TRBV21-1; abundance: NA; d_gene: NA; j_gene: TRBJ1-4
CDR3nt: TGTGCCAGCAGCTACGGGACAGGCTCCTACAATGAGCAGTTCTTC; CDR3aa: CASSYGTGSYNEQFF; v_gene: TRBV5-6; abundance: NA; d_gene: TRBD1; j_gene: TRBJ2-1
CDR3nt: TGTGCCAGCTCGGCCGGGACAGGGGATCTGGGCACTGAAGCTTTCTTT; CDR3aa: CASSAGTGDLGTEAFF; v_gene: TRBV18; abundance: NA; d_gene: TRBD1; j_gene: TRBJ1-1
CDR3nt: TGCGCCAGCAGCCAAGATGGGGCTAGCGGGGTGCCCGGGGAGCTGTTTTTT; CDR3aa: CASSQDGASGVPGELFF; v_gene: TRBV4-3; abundance: NA; d_gene: TRBD2; j_gene: TRBJ2-2
CDR3nt: TGTGCCATCAGTGAGTCGCCAGGGGTAAGCTCACCCCTCCACTTT; CDR3aa: CAISESPGVSSPLHF; v_gene: TRBV10-3; abundance: NA; d_gene: NA; j_gene: TRBJ1-6
CDR3nt: TGTGCCAGCAGCCCACCGGGACTCAACACCGGGGAGCTGTTTTTT; CDR3aa: CASSPPGLNTGELFF; v_gene: TRBV11-2; abundance: NA; d_gene: NA; j_gene: TRBJ2-2
CDR3nt: TGTGCCAGCAGTTTATGGGGCCCAGGGAGGACAAACTATGGCTACACCTTC; CDR3aa: CASSLWGPGRTNYGYTF; v_gene: TRBV28; abundance: NA; d_gene: NA; j_gene: TRBJ1-2
CDR3nt: TGTGCCAGCAGCTTCACAGGGGATAATTCACCCCTCCACTTT; CDR3aa: CASSFTGDNSPLHF; v_gene: TRBV11-2; abundance: NA; d_gene: TRBD1; j_gene: TRBJ1-6
CDR3nt: TGTGCCAGCTTGGGGGGGGCGTACTACGAGCAGTACTTC; CDR3aa: CASLGGAYYEQYF; v_gene: TRBV28; abundance: once; d_gene: NA; j_gene: TRBJ2-7
CDR3nt: TGTGCCAGTAGTATATACGAAGGACAGACGAACACTGAAGCTTTCTTT; CDR3aa: CASSIYEGQTNTEAFF; v_gene: TRBV19; abundance: NA; d_gene: NA; j_gene: TRBJ1-1
CDR3nt: TGTGCCAGCAACCCTCCCGGGACAGGGTCCGCAGAGCAGTACTTC; CDR3aa: CASNPPGTGSAEQYF; v_gene: TRBV28; abundance: once; d_gene: TRBD1; j_gene: TRBJ2-7
CDR3nt: TGTGCCAGCAGCAAAGCTTCGGAGGACAGGGAGGACTATGGCTACACCTTC; CDR3aa: CASSKASEDREDYGYTF; v_gene: TRBV21-1; abundance: NA; d_gene: NA; j_gene: TRBJ1-2
CDR3nt: TGTGCCAGCAGCTTGGAGCTAGCCACAGATACGCAGTATTTT; CDR3aa: CASSLELATDTQYF; v_gene: TRBV5-6; abundance: NA; d_gene: NA; j_gene: TRBJ2-3
CDR3nt: TGTGCCAGCAGTTTAAGACTAGCGGGGGGGGAGCAGTACTTC; CDR3aa: CASSLRLAGGEQYF; v_gene: TRBV27; abundance: NA; d_gene: TRBD2; j_gene: TRBJ2-7
CDR3nt: TGTGCCAGCAGCCGGGTCCAGGGCGGTTCACCCCTCCACTTT; CDR3aa: CASSRVQGGSPLHF; v_gene: TRBV14; abundance: NA; d_gene: NA; j_gene: TRBJ1-6
CDR3nt: TGCAGCGTTGCTAACTCACCGACAGGGGGGGAGCAGTACTTC; CDR3aa: CSVANSPTGGEQYF; v_gene: TRBV29-1; abundance: NA; d_gene: TRBD1; j_gene: TRBJ2-7
CDR3nt: TGTGCCAGCAGTTACTCGCCCTCCGATCGGGTTAGCAATCAGCCCCAGCATTTT; CDR3aa: CASSYSPSDRVSNQPQHF; v_gene: TRBV6-2/TRBV6-3; abundance: NA; d_gene: NA; j_gene: TRBJ1-5
CDR3nt: TGTGCCAGCAGTTTTTTTTTGGCAGCTGAAGCTTTCTTT; CDR3aa: CASSFFLAAEAFF; v_gene: TRBV12-3/TRBV12-4; abundance: NA; d_gene: NA; j_gene: TRBJ1-1
CDR3nt: TGTGCCAGCAGCGTAAAGACAGGGACCTATGGCTACACCTTC; CDR3aa: CASSVKTGTYGYTF; v_gene: TRBV7-8; abundance: few; d_gene: TRBD1; j_gene: TRBJ1-2
CDR3nt: TGTGCCAGCAGCCAAGTTACGACAGAAGCTTTCTTT; CDR3aa: CASSQVTTEAFF; v_gene: TRBV3-1/TRBV3-2; abundance: NA; d_gene: NA; j_gene: TRBJ1-1
CDR3nt: TGCGCCACCGCGCCCGGGGGTAGCACAGATACGCAGTATTTT; CDR3aa: CATAPGGSTDTQYF; v_gene: TRBV5-1; abundance: NA; d_gene: NA; j_gene: TRBJ2-3
CDR3nt: TGTGCCAGCAGCTTAGGTGCGGCAGCTACCTACACTGAAGCTTTCTTT; CDR3aa: CASSLGAAATYTEAFF; v_gene: TRBV7-9; abundance: NA; d_gene: NA; j_gene: TRBJ1-1
CDR3nt: TGTGCCAGCAGCCTCTTTTTTGCCACAGGAATTGGAGGAAACACCATATATTTT; CDR3aa: CASSLFFATGIGGNTIYF; v_gene: TRBV5-4; abundance: NA; d_gene: NA; j_gene: TRBJ1-3
CDR3nt: TGTGCCACCCGCCTAGGGGACAGGGGCAATCAGCCCCAGCATTTT; CDR3aa: CATRLGDRGNQPQHF; v_gene: TRBV24-1; abundance: NA; d_gene: TRBD1; j_gene: TRBJ1-5
CDR3nt: TGTGCCACCTTGTGGGGGAGGGAGACCCAGTACTTC; CDR3aa: CATLWGRETQYF; v_gene: TRBV6-5; abundance: few; d_gene: NA; j_gene: TRBJ2-5
CDR3nt: TGTGCCAGCAGCTTGGGGACTAGCGGGGGCTGGAATGAGCAGTTCTTC; CDR3aa: CASSLGTSGGWNEQFF; v_gene: TRBV5-6; abundance: NA; d_gene: TRBD2; j_gene: TRBJ2-1
CDR3nt: TGTGCCAGTAGTCGTCCCGGGACAGTGACCTACGAGCAGTACTTC; CDR3aa: CASSRPGTVTYEQYF; v_gene: TRBV19; abundance: once; d_gene: TRBD1; j_gene: TRBJ2-7
CDR3nt: TGTGCCAGCCGGAGGGGGACTAGCGGGGGGTACAATGAGCAGTTCTTC; CDR3aa: CASRRGTSGGYNEQFF; v_gene: TRBV27; abundance: NA; d_gene: TRBD2; j_gene: TRBJ2-1
CDR3nt: TGCGCCAGCAGCCCATCAGGGGACACCAATCAGCCCCAGCATTTT; CDR3aa: CASSPSGDTNQPQHF; v_gene: TRBV5-1; abundance: NA; d_gene: NA; j_gene: TRBJ1-5
CDR3nt: TGTGCCAGCAGTTGGACAGGGGGGGACTATGGCTACACCTTC; CDR3aa: CASSWTGGDYGYTF; v_gene: TRBV6-6; abundance: large; d_gene: TRBD1; j_gene: TRBJ1-2
CDR3nt: TGTGCCAGCAGCAGAAAGTCCGGACAGGGGCCCGATCCCCAGCATTTT; CDR3aa: CASSRKSGQGPDPQHF; v_gene: TRBV11-2; abundance: NA; d_gene: TRBD1; j_gene: TRBJ1-5
CDR3nt: TGTGCCTGGAGCCGACAGGGCAATTCACCCCTCCACTTT; CDR3aa: CAWSRQGNSPLHF; v_gene: TRBV30; abundance: NA; d_gene: TRBD1; j_gene: TRBJ1-6
CDR3nt: TGTGCCAGCAGCCCCAGGGGGTCGGGGGAGACCCAGTACTTC; CDR3aa: CASSPRGSGETQYF; v_gene: TRBV7-9; abundance: NA; d_gene: TRBD1; j_gene: TRBJ2-5